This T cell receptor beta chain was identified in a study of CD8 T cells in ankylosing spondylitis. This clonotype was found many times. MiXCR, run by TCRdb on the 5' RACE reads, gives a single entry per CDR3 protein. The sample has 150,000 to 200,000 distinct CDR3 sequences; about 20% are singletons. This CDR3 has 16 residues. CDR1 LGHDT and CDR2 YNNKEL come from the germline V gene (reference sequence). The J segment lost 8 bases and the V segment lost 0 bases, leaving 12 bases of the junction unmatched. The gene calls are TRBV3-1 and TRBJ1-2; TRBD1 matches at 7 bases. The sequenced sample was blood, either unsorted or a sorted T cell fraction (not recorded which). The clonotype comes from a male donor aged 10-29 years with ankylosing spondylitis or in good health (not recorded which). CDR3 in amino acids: CASSQDARRGRGGYTF. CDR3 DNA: TGTGCCAGCAGCCAAGATGCCCGGAGGGGGCGGGGAGGCTACACCTTC. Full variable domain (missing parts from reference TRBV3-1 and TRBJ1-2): DTAVSQTPKYLVTQMGNDKSIKCEQNLGHDTMYWYKQDSKKFLKIMFSYNNKELIINETVPNRFSPKSPDKAHLNLHINSLELGDSAVYFCASSQDARRGRGGYTFGSGTRLTVV.